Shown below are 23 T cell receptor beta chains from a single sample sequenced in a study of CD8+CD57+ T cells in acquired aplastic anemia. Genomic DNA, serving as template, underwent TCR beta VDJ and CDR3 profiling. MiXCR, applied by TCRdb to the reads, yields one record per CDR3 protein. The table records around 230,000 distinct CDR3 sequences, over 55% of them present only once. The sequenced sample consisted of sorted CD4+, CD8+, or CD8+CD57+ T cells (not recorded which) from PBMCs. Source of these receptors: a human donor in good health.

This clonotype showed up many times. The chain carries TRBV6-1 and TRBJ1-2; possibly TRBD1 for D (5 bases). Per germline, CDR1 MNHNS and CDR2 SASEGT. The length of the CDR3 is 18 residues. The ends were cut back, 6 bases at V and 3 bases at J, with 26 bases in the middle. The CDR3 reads CASSQLFTKGRSYYGYTF. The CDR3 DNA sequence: TGTGCCAGCAGCCAATTATTTACGAAGGGACGGTCGTACTATGGCTACACCTTC.

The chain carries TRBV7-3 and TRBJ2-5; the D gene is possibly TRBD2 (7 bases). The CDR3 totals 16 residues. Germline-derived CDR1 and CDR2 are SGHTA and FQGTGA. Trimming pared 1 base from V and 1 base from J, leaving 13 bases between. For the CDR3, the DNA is TGTGCCAGCAGCTTAAGAGGGGGGGATATCCAAGAGACCCAGTACTTC. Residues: CASSLRGGDIQETQYF. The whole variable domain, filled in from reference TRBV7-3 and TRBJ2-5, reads GAGVSQTPSNKVTEKGKYVELRCDPISGHTALYWYRQSLGQGPEFLIYFQGTGAADDSGLPNDRFFAVRPEGSVSTLKIQRTERGDSAVYLCASSLRGGDIQETQYFGPGTRLLVL.

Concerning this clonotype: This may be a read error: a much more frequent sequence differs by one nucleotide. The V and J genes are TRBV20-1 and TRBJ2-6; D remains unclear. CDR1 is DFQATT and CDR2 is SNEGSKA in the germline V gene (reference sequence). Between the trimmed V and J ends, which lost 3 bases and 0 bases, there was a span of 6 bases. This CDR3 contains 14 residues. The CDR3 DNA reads TGCAGTGCTAGTGGGGACTCTGGGGCCAACGTCCTGACTTTC. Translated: CSASGDSGANVLTF.

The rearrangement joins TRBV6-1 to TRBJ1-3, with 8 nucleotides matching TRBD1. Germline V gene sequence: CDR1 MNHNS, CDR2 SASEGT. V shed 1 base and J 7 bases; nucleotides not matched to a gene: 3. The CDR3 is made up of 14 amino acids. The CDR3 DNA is TGTGCCAGCAGTGAAGGGGCAGGGGGCAACACCATATATTTT. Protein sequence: CASSEGAGGNTIYF.

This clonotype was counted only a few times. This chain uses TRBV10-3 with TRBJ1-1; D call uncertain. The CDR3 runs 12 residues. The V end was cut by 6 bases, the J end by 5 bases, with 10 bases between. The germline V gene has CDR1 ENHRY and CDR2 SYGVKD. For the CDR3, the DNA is TGTGCCATCAGGGAGGGAGGGACTGAAGCTTTCTTT. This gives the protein CAIREGGTEAFF.

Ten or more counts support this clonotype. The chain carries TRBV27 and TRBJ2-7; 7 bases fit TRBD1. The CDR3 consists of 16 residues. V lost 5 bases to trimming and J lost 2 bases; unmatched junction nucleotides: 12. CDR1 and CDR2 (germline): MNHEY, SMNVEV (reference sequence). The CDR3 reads CASSRPGQVKTYEQYF. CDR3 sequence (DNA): TGTGCCAGCAGTCGTCCCGGACAGGTGAAAACCTACGAGCAGTACTTC.

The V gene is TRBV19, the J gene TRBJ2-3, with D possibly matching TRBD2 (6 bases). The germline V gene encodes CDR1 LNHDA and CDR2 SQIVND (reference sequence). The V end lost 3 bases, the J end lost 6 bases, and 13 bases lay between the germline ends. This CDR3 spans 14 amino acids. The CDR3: CASSMQRASDTQYF. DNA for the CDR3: TGTGCCAGTAGTATGCAGCGGGCATCGGATACGCAGTATTTT.

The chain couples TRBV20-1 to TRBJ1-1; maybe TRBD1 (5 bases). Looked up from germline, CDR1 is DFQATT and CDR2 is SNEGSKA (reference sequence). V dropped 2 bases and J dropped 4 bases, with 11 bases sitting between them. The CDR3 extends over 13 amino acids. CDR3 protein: CSARQAGTTEAFF. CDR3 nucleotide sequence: TGCAGTGCTAGACAGGCAGGGACCACTGAAGCTTTCTTT.

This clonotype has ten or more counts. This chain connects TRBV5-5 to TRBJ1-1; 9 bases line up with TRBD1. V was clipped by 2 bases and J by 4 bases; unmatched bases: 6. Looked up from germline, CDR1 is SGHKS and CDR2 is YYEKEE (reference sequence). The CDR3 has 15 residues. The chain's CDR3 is CASSLQGAEVTEAFF. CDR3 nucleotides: TGTGCCAGCAGCTTACAGGGGGCGGAGGTCACTGAAGCTTTCTTT.

The CDR3 DNA reads as TGTGCCAGCAGTTCCTGGGGACGGAGCACAGATACGCAGTATTTT. This encodes CASSSWGRSTDTQYF. The chain combines TRBV12-3 or TRBV12-4 with TRBJ2-3; D tentatively reads TRBD1 or TRBD2 (5 bases each). The V end was cut by 4 bases, the J end by 0 bases, with 11 bases between. This CDR3 spans 15 amino acids.

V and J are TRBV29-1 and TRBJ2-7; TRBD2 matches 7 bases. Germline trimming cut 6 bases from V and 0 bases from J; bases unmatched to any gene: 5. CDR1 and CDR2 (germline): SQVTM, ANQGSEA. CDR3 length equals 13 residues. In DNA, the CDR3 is TGCAGCGTCCGGGGGGACGGCTCCTACGAGCAGTACTTC. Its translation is CSVRGDGSYEQYF.

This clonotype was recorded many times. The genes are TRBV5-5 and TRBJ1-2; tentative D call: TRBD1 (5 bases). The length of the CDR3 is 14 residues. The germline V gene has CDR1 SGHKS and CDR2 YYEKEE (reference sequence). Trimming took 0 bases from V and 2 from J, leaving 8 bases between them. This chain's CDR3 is CASSLGGENYGYTF. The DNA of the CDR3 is TGTGCCAGCAGCTTGGGGGGGGAAAACTATGGCTACACCTTC.

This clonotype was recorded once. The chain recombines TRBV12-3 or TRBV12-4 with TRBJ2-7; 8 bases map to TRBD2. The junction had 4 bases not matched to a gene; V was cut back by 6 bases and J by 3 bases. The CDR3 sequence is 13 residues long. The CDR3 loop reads CASRAGTSYEQYF. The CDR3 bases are TGTGCCAGCAGGGCCGGGACTAGCTACGAGCAGTACTTC.

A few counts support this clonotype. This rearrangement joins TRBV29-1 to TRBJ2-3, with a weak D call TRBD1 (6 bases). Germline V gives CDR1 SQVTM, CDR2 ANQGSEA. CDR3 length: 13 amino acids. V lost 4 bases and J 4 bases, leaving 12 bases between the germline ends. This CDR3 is CSVARRGADTQYF. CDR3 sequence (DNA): TGCAGCGTTGCTCGCAGGGGCGCAGATACGCAGTATTTT.

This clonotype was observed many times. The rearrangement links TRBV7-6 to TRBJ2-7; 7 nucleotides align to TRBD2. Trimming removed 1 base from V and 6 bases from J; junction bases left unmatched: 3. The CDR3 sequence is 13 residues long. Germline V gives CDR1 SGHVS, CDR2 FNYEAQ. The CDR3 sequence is CASSLGGSPEQYF. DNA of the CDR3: TGTGCCAGCAGCTTAGGCGGGAGTCCCGAGCAGTACTTC. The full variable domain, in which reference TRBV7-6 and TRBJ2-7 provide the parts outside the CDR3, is GAGVSQSPRYKVTKRGQDVALRCDPISGHVSLYWYRQALGQGPEFLTYFNYEAQQDKSGLPNDRFSAERPEGSISTLTIQRTEQRDSAMYRCASSLGGSPEQYFGPGTRLTVT.

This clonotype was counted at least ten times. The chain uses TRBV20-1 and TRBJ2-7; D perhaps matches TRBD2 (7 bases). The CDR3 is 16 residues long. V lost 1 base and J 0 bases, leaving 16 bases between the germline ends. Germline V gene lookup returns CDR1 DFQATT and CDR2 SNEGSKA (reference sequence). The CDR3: CSARGAGGGDSYEQYF. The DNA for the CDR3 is TGCAGTGCTAGAGGGGCCGGCGGGGGCGACTCCTACGAGCAGTACTTC.

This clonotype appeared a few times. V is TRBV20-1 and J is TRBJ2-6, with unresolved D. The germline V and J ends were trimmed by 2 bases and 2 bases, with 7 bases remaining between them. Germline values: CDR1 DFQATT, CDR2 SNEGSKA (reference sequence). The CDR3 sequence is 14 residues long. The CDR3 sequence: CSARYGAGANVLTF. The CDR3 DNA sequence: TGCAGTGCTAGATATGGCGCTGGGGCCAACGTCCTGACTTTC.

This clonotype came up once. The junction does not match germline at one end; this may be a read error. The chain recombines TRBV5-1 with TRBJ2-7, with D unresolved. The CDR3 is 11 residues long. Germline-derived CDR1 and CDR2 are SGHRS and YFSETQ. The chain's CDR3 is CASSSQYEQYF. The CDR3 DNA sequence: TGTGCCAGCAGCTCGCAGTACGAGCAGTACTTC.

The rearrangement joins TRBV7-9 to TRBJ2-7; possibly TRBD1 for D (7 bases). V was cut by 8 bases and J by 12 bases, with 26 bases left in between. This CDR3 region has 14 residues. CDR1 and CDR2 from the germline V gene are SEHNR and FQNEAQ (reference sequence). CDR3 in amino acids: CASRRVGDSAVWYF. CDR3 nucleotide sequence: TGTGCCAGCCGGAGGGTGGGGGACAGTGCGGTATGGTACTTC. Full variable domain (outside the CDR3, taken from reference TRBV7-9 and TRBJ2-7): DTGVSQNPRHKITKRGQNVTFRCDPISEHNRLYWYRQTLGQGPEFLTYFQNEAQLEKSRLLSDRFSAERPKGSFSTLEIQRTEQGDSAMYLCASRRVGDSAVWYFGPGTRLTVT.

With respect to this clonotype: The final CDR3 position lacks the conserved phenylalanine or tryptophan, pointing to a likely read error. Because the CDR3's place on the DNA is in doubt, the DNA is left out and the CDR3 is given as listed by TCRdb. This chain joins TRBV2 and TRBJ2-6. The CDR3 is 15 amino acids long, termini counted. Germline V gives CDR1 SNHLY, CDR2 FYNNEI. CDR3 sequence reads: CASSEGSSGANVLTK.

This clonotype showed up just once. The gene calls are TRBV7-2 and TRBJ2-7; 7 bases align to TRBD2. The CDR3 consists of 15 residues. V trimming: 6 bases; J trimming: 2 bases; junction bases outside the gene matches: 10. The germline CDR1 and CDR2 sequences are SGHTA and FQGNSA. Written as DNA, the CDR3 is TGTGCCAGCAGTTCTCTGCGGGGGTTCGCCTACGAGCAGTACTTC. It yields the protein CASSSLRGFAYEQYF. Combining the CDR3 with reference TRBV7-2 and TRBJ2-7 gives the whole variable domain GAGVSQSPSNKVTEKGKDVELRCDPISGHTALYWYRQSLGQGLEFLIYFQGNSAPDKSGLPSDRFSAERTGGSVSTLTIQRTQQEDSAVYLCASSSLRGFAYEQYFGPGTRLTVT.

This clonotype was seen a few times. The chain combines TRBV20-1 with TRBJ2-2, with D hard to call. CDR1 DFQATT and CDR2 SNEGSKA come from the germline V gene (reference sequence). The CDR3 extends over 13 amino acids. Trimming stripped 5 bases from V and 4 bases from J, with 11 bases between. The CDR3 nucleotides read TGCAGTGCTCCTTCTACAGCCACCGGGGAGCTGTTTTTT. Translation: CSAPSTATGELFF.

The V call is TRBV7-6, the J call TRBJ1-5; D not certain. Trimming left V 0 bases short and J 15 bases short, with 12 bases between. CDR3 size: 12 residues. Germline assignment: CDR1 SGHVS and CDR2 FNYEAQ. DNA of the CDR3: TGTGCCAGCAGCTTAGCGGACGCCGTTTTGCATTTT. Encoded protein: CASSLADAVLHF. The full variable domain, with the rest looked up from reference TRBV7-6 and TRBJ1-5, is GAGVSQSPRYKVTKRGQDVALRCDPISGHVSLYWYRQALGQGPEFLTYFNYEAQQDKSGLPNDRFSAERPEGSISTLTIQRTEQRDSAMYRCASSLADAVLHFGDGTRLSIL.